This T cell receptor beta chain was sequenced for a study of T cell responses to AZD1222 COVID-19 vaccine. At the level of the study: Pooled samples include second doses given at about 4 or 12 weeks. The study's findings and limits: Rises in breadth and depth of Spike-specific TCRs came after two AZD1222 doses. Only a handful of AZD1222 recipients tested seropositive at baseline.

Only one count was recorded for this clone. No antigen is known for it. Profiled with immunoSEQ multiplex PCR; TCRdb holds only in-frame clones, not every one. Among more than 150,000 clones listed, 70% to 90% were seen once. Germline V gives CDR1 SGDLS, CDR2 YYNGEE. V shed 0 bases and J shed 0 bases, with 7 bases lying between them. The CDR3 contains 15 residues. The chain uses TRBV9 and TRBJ1-3; possible D gene TRBD1, 5 bases. The input for sequencing was peripheral blood, taken on day 0 of AZD1222 vaccination. The TCR sequence derives from an adult in good health. Here the CDR3 DNA reads TGTGCCAGCAGCGTAGCGACAGACTCTGGAAACACCATATATTTT. It encodes CASSVATDSGNTIYF.